This TCR beta chain came from a study of blood T cell repertoires in COVID-19. Study-wide context: Sites in the United States, Italy and Spain provided acute and convalescent COVID-19 samples.

This CDR3 comprises 14 residues. Trimming left V 4 bases short and J 0 bases short, with 7 bases between. Looked up from germline, CDR1 is SEHNR and CDR2 is FQNEAQ (reference sequence). The table came from immunoSEQ multiplex PCR; TCRdb's copy has only in-frame clones and leaves some out. The data contain roughly 310,000 clones, around 87% of them singletons. The chain couples TRBV7-9 to TRBJ1-5; possible D gene TRBD1, 5 bases. This clonotype was sampled from a woman between 50 and 59 years old with active or convalescent COVID-19. The sample comprised peripheral blood. The CDR3 DNA reads as TGTGCCAGCAGCTATAGGGGTAGCAATCAGCCCCAGCATTTT. It translates to CASSYRGSNQPQHF. Full variable domain (missing parts from reference TRBV7-9 and TRBJ1-5): DTGVSQNPRHKITKRGQNVTFRCDPISEHNRLYWYRQTLGQGPEFLTYFQNEAQLEKSRLLSDRFSAERPKGSFSTLEIQRTEQGDSAMYLCASSYRGSNQPQHFGDGTRLSIL.